The rows below give T cell receptor beta chains drawn from one sample of a study of blood T cell repertoires in COVID-19. Sequenced by immunoSEQ multiplex PCR; TCRdb stores in-frame clones only, minus some. The sample consists of some 46,000 clones, roughly four fifths of them appearing once. The sequenced sample was peripheral blood. The receptors were sampled from a woman aged 55 to 70 with acute or convalescent COVID-19. Each CDR3 is given without its conserved first and last residue. The order of the fields is V gene, CDR3 protein.

V gene: TRBV18; CDR3 protein: ASSPGDQPQH
V gene: TRBV30; CDR3 protein: AGARGQGWADTQY
V gene: TRBV11-2; CDR3 protein: ASSLDLVDNEQF
V gene: TRBV2; CDR3 protein: ASSTGDTQY
V gene: TRBV5-1; CDR3 protein: ASSLLQPRLF
V gene: TRBV2; CDR3 protein: ASKSGGSNYGYT
V gene: TRBV21-1; CDR3 protein: ASRGGPKCYT
V gene: TRBV5-1; CDR3 protein: ASRSDRGVGYT
V gene: TRBV7-2; CDR3 protein: ASSLARDRAFSGANVLT
V gene: TRBV7-3; CDR3 protein: ATAGGSTGELF
V gene: TRBV27; CDR3 protein: ASSSPGGANTGELF
V gene: TRBV5-6; CDR3 protein: ASSFFQGGQPQH
V gene: TRBV2; CDR3 protein: ASEDGLAVTYEQY
V gene: TRBV14; CDR3 protein: ASSREGFGSPLH
V gene: TRBV3-1/TRBV3-2; CDR3 protein: ASSQSKGVNEKLF
V gene: TRBV18; CDR3 protein: ASSPKEQGAGEAF
V gene: TRBV5-4; CDR3 protein: ATKPGLSVHEQY
V gene: TRBV6-2/TRBV6-3; CDR3 protein: ASSYFGGTGNYGYT
V gene: TRBV3-1/TRBV3-2; CDR3 protein: ASSQDWGSRDSNQPQH
V gene: TRBV5-4; CDR3 protein: ASSFSPRDEQY
V gene: TRBV12-5; CDR3 protein: ASGLQGAYEQY
V gene: TRBV5-1; CDR3 protein: ASSHGLAGDYEQY
V gene: TRBV18; CDR3 protein: ASSPEGNFLDGYT
V gene: TRBV6-5; CDR3 protein: ASSYKQGPEAF
V gene: TRBV7-3; CDR3 protein: ASSPYLTGNTGELF
V gene: TRBV7-7; CDR3 protein: ASSLVSGGQETQY
V gene: TRBV6-5; CDR3 protein: ASKRTSAETQY
V gene: TRBV5-1; CDR3 protein: ASSLRGTGGNTIY
V gene: TRBV24-1; CDR3 protein: ATSDETGQETQY
V gene: TRBV4-3; CDR3 protein: ASSQDRVSSYNEQF
V gene: TRBV7-9; CDR3 protein: ASSAEGQGGTEAF
V gene: TRBV7-9; CDR3 protein: ACAMGTGGGYT
V gene: TRBV14; CDR3 protein: ASSQEERGMGRTEAF
V gene: TRBV20-1; CDR3 protein: SASGRGETQY
V gene: TRBV27; CDR3 protein: ASSWDNNQPQH
V gene: TRBV7-6; CDR3 protein: ASSPKADLNTEAF
V gene: TRBV6-4; CDR3 protein: ASSDPVVGQTNYEQY
V gene: TRBV18; CDR3 protein: ASSRQGNEQF
V gene: TRBV5-1; CDR3 protein: ASSLGQGTTYEQY
V gene: TRBV2; CDR3 protein: ASRETGTGEAF
V gene: TRBV18; CDR3 protein: ASSRSLQGTDSPLH
V gene: TRBV27; CDR3 protein: ASSPQGRGQPQH
V gene: TRBV6-4; CDR3 protein: ARPQGCEQY
V gene: TRBV11-3; CDR3 protein: ASSDSGHEQY
V gene: TRBV18; CDR3 protein: ASSNYLAGGTDTQY
V gene: TRBV5-4; CDR3 protein: ASSWGLASTSGANVLT
V gene: TRBV30; CDR3 protein: AWKTGNLVYT
V gene: TRBV5-1; CDR3 protein: ASSPDIEQF
V gene: TRBV6-5; CDR3 protein: ASSQNSNTEAF
V gene: TRBV3-1/TRBV3-2; CDR3 protein: ASSPGVNTGELF
V gene: TRBV3-1/TRBV3-2; CDR3 protein: ASSQGQYYNEQF
V gene: TRBV3-1/TRBV3-2; CDR3 protein: ASSSLGTRGLGNSPLH
V gene: TRBV7-2; CDR3 protein: ASRGRRGNNEQF
V gene: TRBV3-1/TRBV3-2; CDR3 protein: ASSQVGGGYT
V gene: TRBV19; CDR3 protein: ASSRRGPNTEAF